Sequencing of this TCR beta chain was carried out in a study of T cells expressing NK-cell markers. Study-wide background: Most of the eight sequenced donors were classified as HCMV-seropositive, and one was classified as seronegative. Points from the study as a whole: Several donors likewise had their CD3+CD56-NKG2C+ fraction led by these clonotypes. Whether expanded NKG2C+ T cell clones were HCMV-specific remained unclear. As a fraction of CD8+ T cells, dominant NKG2C+ clonotypes reached about 1.0-7.5% in a handful of donors.

Comment on this clonotype: Its antigen is still unknown.

The CDR3 sequence is 15 residues long. The germline CDR1 and CDR2 sequences are DFQATT and SNEGSKA (reference sequence). Following a re-call of the 5' RACE reads, TCRdb has one entry per CDR3 protein and lacks DNA. Its listing shows more than 400,000 distinct CDR3 sequences. The TCR sequence derives from a woman between 18 and 75 years old in good health. V and J are TRBV20-1 and TRBJ1-6; checking the TCRdb D call of TRBD1 is not possible without DNA. The sample consisted of blood T cells: a sorted CD56 or NKG2C T cell subset, CD4+ or CD8+ T cells, or bulk PBMC T cells (not recorded which). CDR3: CSARFATGDYSPLHF.